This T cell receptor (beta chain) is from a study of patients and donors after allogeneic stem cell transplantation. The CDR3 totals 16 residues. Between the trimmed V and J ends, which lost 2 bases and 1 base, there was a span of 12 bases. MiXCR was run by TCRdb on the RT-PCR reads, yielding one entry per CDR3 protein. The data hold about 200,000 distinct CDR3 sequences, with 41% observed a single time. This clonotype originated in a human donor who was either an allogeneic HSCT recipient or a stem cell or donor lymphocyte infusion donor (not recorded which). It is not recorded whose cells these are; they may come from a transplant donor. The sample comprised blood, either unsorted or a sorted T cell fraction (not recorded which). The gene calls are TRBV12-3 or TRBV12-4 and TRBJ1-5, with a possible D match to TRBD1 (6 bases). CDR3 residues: CASSLSGAPSNQPQHF. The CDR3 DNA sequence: TGTGCCAGCAGTTTATCGGGGGCTCCGAGCAATCAGCCCCAGCATTTT.